The source of this T cell receptor beta chain is a study of T cell changes during pregnancy in multiple sclerosis. Repertoires were generated with immunoSEQ multiplex PCR, while TCRdb's copy carries only in-frame clones and drops some. The table lists around 72,000 clones, 80% to 95% of them singletons. Specimen: CD4+ T cells from peripheral blood mononuclear cells, collected before pregnancy. The receptor comes from a female donor with multiple sclerosis, enrolled in a pregnancy study.

CDR3 in DNA: TGTGCCAGTAGTATACGCGGGCCCTCCGAGGGCTACACCTTC. Amino acid sequence: CASSIRGPSEGYTF. The chain links TRBV19 to TRBJ1-2; no firm D call. Trimming left V 2 bases short and J 8 bases short, with 15 bases between. Germline CDR1 reads LNHDA; CDR2 reads SQIVND (reference sequence). The CDR3 length is 14 residues. Complete variable domain (other parts from reference TRBV19 and TRBJ1-2): DGGITQSPKYLFRKEGQNVTLSCEQNLNHDAMYWYRQDPGQGLRLIYYSQIVNDFQKGDIAEGYSVSREKKESFPLTVTSAQKNPTAFYLCASSIRGPSEGYTFGSGTRLTVV.